This T cell receptor beta chain is drawn from a study of high-grade serous ovarian cancer treatment subgroups. Looking at the study overall: Each sample yielded on average approximately 7,500 unique TCR beta rearrangements from more than 13,000 reads. Study observations and caveats: TCR relatedness rose with neoantigen level and trended with mutation load.

Libraries were prepared by immunoSEQ multiplex PCR; TCRdb keeps only in-frame clonotypes and omits some of them. The sample shows some 4,500 clones, roughly four fifths of them seen only once. This clone has a single count. The antigen remains undetermined. Trimming took off 2 bases at V and 7 bases at J, with 6 bases between the two ends. CDR1 SGHTA and CDR2 FQGNSA come from the germline V gene. The CDR3 length is 12 residues. Tumor tissue was taken before any definitive surgery or chemotherapy was given. What was sequenced was tumor tissue. This TCR derives from a human donor with high-grade serous ovarian cancer. This chain connects TRBV7-2 to TRBJ2-1; D is unclear. The CDR3 nucleotides read TGTGCCAGCAGCTTAAGCGCTAATGAGCAGTTCTTC. The encoded protein is CASSLSANEQFF.